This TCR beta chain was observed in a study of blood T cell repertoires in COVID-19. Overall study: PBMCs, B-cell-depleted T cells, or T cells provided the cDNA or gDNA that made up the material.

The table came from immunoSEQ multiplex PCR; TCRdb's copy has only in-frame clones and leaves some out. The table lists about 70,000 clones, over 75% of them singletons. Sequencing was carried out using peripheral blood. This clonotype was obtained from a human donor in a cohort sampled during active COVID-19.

CDR3 protein: CASSKIQGFEQYF. The CDR3 region has the DNA TGTGCCAGCAGTAAAATACAGGGGTTTGAGCAGTACTTC. This sequence joins TRBV6-6 and TRBJ2-7; 7 bases align to TRBD1. The trim removed 5 bases at V and 7 bases at J, leaving 8 bases unmatched. The CDR3 runs 13 residues. Germline V CDR1 and CDR2: MNHNY, SVGAGI (reference sequence).